One sample yielded the 21 T cell receptor beta chains listed below, sequenced in a study of OX40 agonist ivuxolimab in advanced cancers. Profiled with immunoSEQ multiplex PCR; TCRdb holds only in-frame clones, not every one. The profile shows around 110,000 clones, just over 90% of them singletons. Sequences were derived from CD4+ or CD8+ T cells sorted from blood, sampled in a trial of the OX40 agonist ivuxolimab. Receptors were obtained from an adult with an advanced solid tumor such as melanoma, head and neck, liver or kidney cancer.

This chain joins TRBV7-2 and TRBJ1-1; the D is unclear. Trimming pared 1 base from V and 2 bases from J, leaving 11 bases between. This CDR3 spans 15 amino acids. Germline V gene data show CDR1 as SGHTA and CDR2 as FQGNSA. The CDR3 is CASSLGGTANTEAFF. The CDR3 DNA reads as TGTGCCAGCAGCTTAGGGGGTACAGCCAACACTGAAGCTTTCTTT.

The CDR3 DNA reads as TGCGCCAGCAGTGCCGCAGGGGCCTTTGAGCAGTTCTTC. Translating it yields CASSAAGAFEQFF. This chain links TRBV10-1 with TRBJ2-1, with D possibly matching TRBD1 (6 bases). The germline V gene has CDR1 WNHNN and CDR2 SYGVQD (reference sequence). The CDR3 runs to 13 residues. V lost 4 bases to trimming and J lost 9 bases, with 13 bases between them.

The sample holds a few counts of this clone. The chain employs TRBV10-3 and TRBJ1-2; D gene unclear. The V gene lost 10 bases and the J gene lost 8 bases, with 20 bases spanning the gap. CDR1 is ENHRY and CDR2 is SYGVKD in the germline V gene. This CDR3 has 13 residues. The CDR3 coding sequence is TGTGCCACCGCCGCAGGCGCTCTGAGAGGCTACACCTTC. The encoded protein is CATAAGALRGYTF.

The chain recombines TRBV25-1 with TRBJ1-4; perhaps TRBD1 as D (5 bases). Germline values: CDR1 MGHDK, CDR2 SYGVNS. V was clipped by 3 bases and J by 8 bases, with 19 bases between them. The CDR3 length is 16 residues. The CDR3 sequence: CASSEEFARWGEKLFF. CDR3 DNA: TGTGCCAGCAGTGAGGAATTCGCCCGGTGGGGCGAAAAACTGTTTTTT.

This clone was detected once. The chain carries TRBV19 and TRBJ1-2, with D perhaps TRBD1 (5 bases). Trimming took 1 base from V and 2 from J, leaving 8 bases between them. Germline V CDR1 and CDR2: LNHDA, SQIVND (reference sequence). This CDR3 is 14 amino acids long. This CDR3 reads CASSIGEGNYGYTF. DNA for the CDR3: TGTGCCAGTAGTATAGGGGAGGGGAACTATGGCTACACCTTC.

The chain is built from TRBV9 and TRBJ1-6; TRBD1 is a possible D gene (6 bases). The CDR3 is made up of 17 amino acids. V lost 4 bases and J lost 14, with 28 bases in between. Germline V gives CDR1 SGDLS, CDR2 YYNGEE. CDR3 bases: TGTGCCAGCAGCCCTACAGCAGTTCGACAGGCCCAGGCGTCCCTCCACTTT. This gives the protein CASSPTAVRQAQASLHF.

The chain couples TRBV28 to TRBJ2-2; no firm D call. CDR3 length: 11 residues. Trimming left V 6 bases short and J 1 base short, with 0 bases between. Germline V gene data show CDR1 as MDHEN and CDR2 as SYDVKM. The CDR3 nucleotides are TGTGCCAGCAGGAACACCGGGGAGCTGTTTTTT. Protein product: CASRNTGELFF.

This sequence joins TRBV7-2 and TRBJ1-5, with TRBD1 matching over 7 bases. The CDR3 has 15 residues. Trimming at V came to 3 bases and at J to 7 bases, leaving 9 bases not matched to a gene. In germline, CDR1 is SGHTA, CDR2 FQGNSA. The CDR3 DNA reads as TGTGCCAGCAGCTTCGGTCAGGGGGTAGGACAGCCCCAGCATTTT. Its translation: CASSFGQGVGQPQHF.

This chain links TRBV6-6 with TRBJ1-3; D is possibly TRBD1 (6 bases). V was pared by 8 bases and J by 0 bases, with 14 bases between. Germline V lookup: CDR1 MNHNY, CDR2 SVGAGI (reference sequence). CDR3 length equals 15 residues. The CDR3 nucleotides read TGTGCCAGCTTCCCGACAGGTGCCTCTGGAAACACCATATATTTT. Encoded protein: CASFPTGASGNTIYF.

This clone has only one observation. The rearrangement uses TRBV14 and TRBJ2-7; maybe TRBD2 (5 bases). This CDR3 region has 16 residues. Germline CDR1 SGHDN, CDR2 FVKESK. The ends were cut back, 3 bases at V and 3 bases at J, with 18 bases in the middle. Here the CDR3 reads CASSHLPSGKFYEQYF. The DNA for the CDR3 is TGTGCCAGCAGCCACCTACCGTCCGGGAAGTTCTACGAGCAGTACTTC.

In this sample, this clone turned up once. V is TRBV4-3 and J is TRBJ2-3; 7 nucleotides agree with TRBD2. Trimming at V came to 1 base and at J to 3 bases, leaving 1 base not matched to a gene. In germline, CDR1 is LGHNA, CDR2 YSLEER. The CDR3 is 14 amino acids. The CDR3 DNA follows: TGCGCCAGCAGCCAAGGACTAGCAACAGATACGCAGTATTTT. It specifies CASSQGLATDTQYF.

J is TRBJ1-2 and V is TRBV30; weak D call: TRBD1 (5 bases). Germline V CDR1 and CDR2: GTSNPN, SVGIG (reference sequence). The CDR3 contains 12 residues. V lost 1 base, J lost 4 bases, and 7 bases lay in between. The CDR3 sequence: CAWSAQGYGYTF. The CDR3 nucleotides are TGTGCCTGGAGTGCGCAGGGCTATGGCTACACCTTC.

This chain uses TRBV9 with TRBJ1-2; the D gene is possibly TRBD1 (6 bases). The CDR3 has 16 amino acids. V dropped 0 bases and J dropped 4 bases, with 16 bases sitting between them. Germline CDR1 is SGDLS and CDR2 is YYNGEE. The DNA for the CDR3 is TGTGCCAGCAGCGTAGGTGGCGAGGGGGGGGCCTATGGCTACACCTTC. This sequence encodes CASSVGGEGGAYGYTF.

This chain links TRBV6-5 with TRBJ2-7, with D possibly being TRBD2 (6 bases). Deletions cut 3 bases from V and 2 bases from J, with 11 bases between. CDR1 is MNHEY and CDR2 is SVGAGI in the germline V gene. The CDR3 runs to 14 residues. The DNA for the CDR3 is TGTGCCAGCAGTTATGGGGGGATAACCTACGAGCAGTACTTC. This gives the protein CASSYGGITYEQYF.

This chain links TRBV4-3 with TRBJ2-5; maybe TRBD1 (6 bases). The CDR3 runs to 16 residues. Trimming stripped 0 bases from V and 1 base from J, with 12 bases between. Per the germline V gene, CDR1 is LGHNA and CDR2 is YSLEER. The CDR3 region has the DNA TGCGCCAGCAGCCAAGATCGACAGGATGGCCAAGAGACCCAGTACTTC. Its protein product is CASSQDRQDGQETQYF.

The count of this clone is one. This chain joins TRBV10-1 and TRBJ2-5; D possibly uses TRBD1 or TRBD2 (5 bases each). Germline assignment: CDR1 WNHNN and CDR2 SYGVQD (reference sequence). Trimming pared 0 bases from V and 3 bases from J, leaving 8 bases between. The CDR3 is made up of 14 amino acids. CDR3 loop: CASSESGREETQYF. In nucleotides, the CDR3 is TGCGCCAGCAGTGAGTCGGGACGGGAAGAGACCCAGTACTTC.

The chain employs TRBV19 and TRBJ1-6; no definite D call. The germline V gene encodes CDR1 LNHDA and CDR2 SQIVND (reference sequence). V was trimmed by 5 bases and J by 6 bases, leaving 11 bases between them. The CDR3 contains 14 residues. The CDR3 is CASSDDIPNSPLHF. CDR3 DNA sequence: TGTGCCAGTAGTGATGACATCCCTAATTCACCCCTCCACTTT.

V is TRBV7-2 and J is TRBJ1-2; the match to TRBD1 covers 8 bases. The CDR3 is made up of 15 amino acids. The trim removed 0 bases at V and 2 bases at J, leaving 2 bases unmatched. The germline V gene has CDR1 SGHTA and CDR2 FQGNSA. CDR3 amino acids: CASSLAQGVNYGYTF. The CDR3 DNA reads as TGTGCCAGCAGCTTAGCACAGGGGGTGAACTATGGCTACACCTTC.

The chain carries TRBV9 and TRBJ2-6, with D possibly being TRBD2 (5 bases). CDR3 length: 12 residues. Trimming cost V 3 bases and J 8 bases, with 6 bases left between them. Per germline, CDR1 SGDLS and CDR2 YYNGEE. The CDR3, as DNA: TGTGCCAGCAGCGCCGGGACCAACGTCCTGACTTTC. It specifies CASSAGTNVLTF.

The J gene is TRBJ1-2, the V gene TRBV5-6; 7 positions agree with TRBD1. Trimming at V came to 2 bases and at J to 3 bases, leaving 4 bases not matched to a gene. The CDR3 is 14 amino acids. The V gene's germline CDR1 is SGHDT and CDR2 YYEEEE. CDR3 residues: CASSLLGTDYGYTF. CDR3 bases: TGTGCCAGCAGCTTACTTGGGACAGACTATGGCTACACCTTC.

This rearrangement joins TRBV11-2 to TRBJ2-7; maybe TRBD1 (6 bases). V lost 4 bases, J lost 6 bases, and 16 bases lay in between. Germline V lookup: CDR1 SGHAT, CDR2 FQNNGV. CDR3 length equals 14 residues. CDR3 region: CASSSLEGETEQYF. The CDR3 nucleotides read TGTGCCAGCAGCTCCCTTGAGGGGGAGACCGAGCAGTACTTC.